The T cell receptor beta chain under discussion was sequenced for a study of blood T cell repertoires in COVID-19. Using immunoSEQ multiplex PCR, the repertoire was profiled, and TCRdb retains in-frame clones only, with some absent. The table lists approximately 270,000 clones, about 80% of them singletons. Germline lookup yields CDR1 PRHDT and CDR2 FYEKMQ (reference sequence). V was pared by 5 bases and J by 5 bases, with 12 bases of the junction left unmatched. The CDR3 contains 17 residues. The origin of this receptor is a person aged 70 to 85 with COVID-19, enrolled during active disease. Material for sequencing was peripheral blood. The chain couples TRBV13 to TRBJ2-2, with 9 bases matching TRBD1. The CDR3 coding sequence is TGTGCCAGCAGCCCACCGGACAGGGGATATAAAACCGGGGAGCTGTTTTTT. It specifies CASSPPDRGYKTGELFF.